This T cell receptor (beta chain) was documented in a study of T cells in Graves' hyperthyroidism and ophthalmopathy. Study-wide background: Specimen type is peripheral blood, collected at initial diagnosis prior to any treatment.

RNA transcripts provided the source from which TCR beta CDR3 regions were amplified. First-round RT-PCR targeting the TCR CDR3 was performed with the HTBI primer set. TCRdb ran MiXCR on the multiplex PCR reads and lists one entry per CDR3 protein. The sample has 450,000 to 600,000 distinct CDR3 sequences; 13% to 15% are singletons. This clonotype appeared many times. The CDR3 is 13 amino acids. CDR1 is MDHEN, CDR2 SYDVKM, per germline. The V end was cut by 6 bases, the J end by 3 bases, with 11 bases between. Sequences were obtained from blood. This clonotype was sampled from a woman between 35 and 50 years old with Graves' hyperthyroidism. The chain has TRBV28 and TRBJ1-2; possible D gene TRBD1, 6 bases. The CDR3 spells CASSPQGHYGYTF. The CDR3 nucleotides read TGTGCCAGCAGCCCACAGGGTCACTATGGCTACACCTTC.